The source of this T cell receptor (beta chain) is a study of OX40 agonist ivuxolimab in advanced cancers. In the study overall: Every 2 weeks, patients received ivuxolimab intravenously, dosed at 0.01 to 10 mg/kg. Patients undergoing dose escalation presented with hepatocellular carcinoma, melanoma, renal cell or head and neck cancer.

Measured with immunoSEQ multiplex PCR; TCRdb has only the in-frame clones, and not every one. The data hold over 50,000 clones, with 70% to 90% observed a single time. Whole-study results and caveats: Antigen specificity remained undetermined for the expanded peripheral T cells.

As concerns this clone: The antigen remains undetermined.

The CDR3 has 16 amino acids. The V gene's germline CDR1 is SGDLS and CDR2 YYNGEE. The V segment lost 2 bases and the J segment 1 base; nucleotides outside the gene matches: 6. J is TRBJ2-3 and V is TRBV9; TRBD2 matches 8 bases. The sequencing here drew on CD4+ or CD8+ T cells sorted from blood, taken in a trial of the OX40 agonist ivuxolimab. This TCR came from an adult with an advanced solid tumor such as melanoma, head and neck, liver or kidney cancer. CDR3 residues: CASSVSGMGGTDTQYF. The DNA for the CDR3 is TGTGCCAGCAGCGTTAGCGGGATGGGAGGCACAGATACGCAGTATTTT.